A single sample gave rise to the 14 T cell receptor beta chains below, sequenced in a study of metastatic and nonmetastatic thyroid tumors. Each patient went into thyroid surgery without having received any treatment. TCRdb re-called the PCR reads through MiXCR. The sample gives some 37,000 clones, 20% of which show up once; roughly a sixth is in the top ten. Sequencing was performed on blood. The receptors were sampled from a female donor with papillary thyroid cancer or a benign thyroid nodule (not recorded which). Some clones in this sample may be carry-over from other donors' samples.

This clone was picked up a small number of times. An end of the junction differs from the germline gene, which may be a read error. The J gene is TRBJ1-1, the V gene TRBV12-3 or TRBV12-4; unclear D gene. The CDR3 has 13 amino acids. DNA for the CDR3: TGTGCCAGCATCCCAGGACTGAGCACTGAATCTTTCTTT. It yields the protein CASIPGLSTESFF.

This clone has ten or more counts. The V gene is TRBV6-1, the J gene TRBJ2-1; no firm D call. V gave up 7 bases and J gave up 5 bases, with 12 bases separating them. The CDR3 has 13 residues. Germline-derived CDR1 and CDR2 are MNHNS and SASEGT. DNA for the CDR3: TGTGCCAGCACCCCCTGGGGTAACAATGAGCAGTTCTTC. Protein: CASTPWGNNEQFF.

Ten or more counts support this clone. CDR3 loop: CASRVSAGETQYF. The CDR3 coding sequence is TGTGCCAGTAGGGTCTCCGCAGGCGAGACCCAGTACTTC. This chain uses TRBV19 with TRBJ2-5; no clear D gene. The CDR3 is 13 residues long. The ends were cut back, 6 bases at V and 5 bases at J, with 13 bases in the middle. Germline CDR1 LNHDA, CDR2 SQIVND (reference sequence).

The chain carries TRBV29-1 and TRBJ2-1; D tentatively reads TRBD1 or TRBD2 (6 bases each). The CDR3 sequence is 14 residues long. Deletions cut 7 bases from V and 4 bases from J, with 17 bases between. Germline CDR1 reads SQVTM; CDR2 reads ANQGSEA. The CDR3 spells CSGNRAGSYNEQFF. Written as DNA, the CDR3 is TGCAGCGGTAACAGGGCGGGGAGTTACAATGAGCAGTTCTTC.

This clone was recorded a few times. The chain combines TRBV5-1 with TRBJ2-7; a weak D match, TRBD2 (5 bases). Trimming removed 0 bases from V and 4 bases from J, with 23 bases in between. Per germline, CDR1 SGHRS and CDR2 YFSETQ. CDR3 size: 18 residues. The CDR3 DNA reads TGCGCCAGCAGCTTGGCCAAGCCTAGCAGGACCTTTGCTTACGAGCAGTACTTC. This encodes CASSLAKPSRTFAYEQYF.

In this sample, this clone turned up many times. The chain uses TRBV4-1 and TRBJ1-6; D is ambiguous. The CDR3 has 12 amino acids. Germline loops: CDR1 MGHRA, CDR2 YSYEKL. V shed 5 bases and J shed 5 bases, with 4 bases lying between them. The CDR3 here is CASSRDNSPLHF. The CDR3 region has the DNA TGCGCCAGCAGCAGGGATAATTCACCCCTCCACTTT.

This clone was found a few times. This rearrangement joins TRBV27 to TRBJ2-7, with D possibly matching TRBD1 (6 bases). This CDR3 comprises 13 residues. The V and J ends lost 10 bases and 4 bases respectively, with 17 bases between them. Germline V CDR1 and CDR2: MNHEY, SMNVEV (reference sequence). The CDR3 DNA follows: TGTGCCACCAGGTTACAGGGCGAATACGAGCAGTACTTC. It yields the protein CATRLQGEYEQYF.

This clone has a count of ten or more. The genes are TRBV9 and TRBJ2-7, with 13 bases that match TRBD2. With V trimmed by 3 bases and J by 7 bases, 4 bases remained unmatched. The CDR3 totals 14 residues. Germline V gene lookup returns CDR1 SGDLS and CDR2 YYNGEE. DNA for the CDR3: TGTGCCAGCAGCGCCCAGGGACTAGCGGGGGAGCAGTACTTC. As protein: CASSAQGLAGEQYF.

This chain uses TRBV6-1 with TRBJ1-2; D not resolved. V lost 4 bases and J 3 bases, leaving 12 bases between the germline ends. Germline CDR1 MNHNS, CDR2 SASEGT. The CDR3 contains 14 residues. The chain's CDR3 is CASSVYPMDYGYTF. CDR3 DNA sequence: TGTGCCAGCAGTGTTTACCCTATGGACTATGGCTACACCTTC.

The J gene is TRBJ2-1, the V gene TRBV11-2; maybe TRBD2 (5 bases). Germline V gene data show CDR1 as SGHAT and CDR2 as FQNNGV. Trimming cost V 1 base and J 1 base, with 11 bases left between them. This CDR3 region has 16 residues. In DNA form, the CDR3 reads TGTGCCAGCAGCTTAGTACGGGGAGCATCCTACAATGAGCAGTTCTTC. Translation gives CASSLVRGASYNEQFF.

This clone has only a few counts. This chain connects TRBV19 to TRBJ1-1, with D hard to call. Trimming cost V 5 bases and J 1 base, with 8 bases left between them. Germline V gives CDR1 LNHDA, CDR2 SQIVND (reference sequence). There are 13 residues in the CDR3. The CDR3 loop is CASSVRENTEAFF. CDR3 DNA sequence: TGTGCCAGTAGTGTGCGTGAGAACACTGAAGCTTTCTTT. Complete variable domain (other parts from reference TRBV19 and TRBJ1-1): DGGITQSPKYLFRKEGQNVTLSCEQNLNHDAMYWYRQDPGQGLRLIYYSQIVNDFQKGDIAEGYSVSREKKESFPLTVTSAQKNPTAFYLCASSVRENTEAFFGQGTRLTVV.

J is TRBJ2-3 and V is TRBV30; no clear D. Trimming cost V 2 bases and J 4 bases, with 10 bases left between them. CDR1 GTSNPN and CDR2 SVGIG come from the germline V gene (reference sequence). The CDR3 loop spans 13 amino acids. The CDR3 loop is CAWSIGGADTQYF. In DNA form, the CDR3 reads TGTGCCTGGAGTATAGGTGGGGCAGATACGCAGTATTTT.

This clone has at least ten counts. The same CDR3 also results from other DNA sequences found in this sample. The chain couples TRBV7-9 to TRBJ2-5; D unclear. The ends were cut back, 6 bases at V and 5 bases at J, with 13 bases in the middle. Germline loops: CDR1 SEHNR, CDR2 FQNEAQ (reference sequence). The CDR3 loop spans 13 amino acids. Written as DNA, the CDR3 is TGTGCCAGCAGTCCCCCGCTGGTGGAGACCCAGTACTTC. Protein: CASSPPLVETQYF.

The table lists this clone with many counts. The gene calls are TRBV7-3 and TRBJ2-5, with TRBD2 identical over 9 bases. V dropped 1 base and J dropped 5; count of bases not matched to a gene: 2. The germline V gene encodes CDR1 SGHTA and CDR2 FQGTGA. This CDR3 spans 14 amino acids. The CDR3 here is CASSLSGRAETQYF. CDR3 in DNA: TGTGCCAGCAGCTTAAGCGGGAGGGCCGAGACCCAGTACTTC. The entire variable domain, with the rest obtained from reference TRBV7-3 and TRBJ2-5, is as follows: GAGVSQTPSNKVTEKGKYVELRCDPISGHTALYWYRQSLGQGPEFLIYFQGTGAADDSGLPNDRFFAVRPEGSVSTLKIQRTERGDSAVYLCASSLSGRAETQYFGPGTRLLVL.